The text below deals with one T cell receptor (beta chain). Its antigen remains unidentified. RNA transcripts provided the source from which TCR beta CDR3 regions were amplified. Initially, a first-round RT-PCR of the TCR CDR3 employed the HTBI primer set. MiXCR was run by TCRdb on the multiplex PCR reads, yielding one entry per CDR3 protein. Counted here are fewer than 900,000 distinct CDR3 sequences, around 20% occurring once; the ten biggest clones make up roughly 17%. This CDR3 has 16 amino acids. Germline CDR1 is MGHRA and CDR2 is YSYEKL. V was pared by 3 bases and J by 7 bases, with 7 bases of the junction left unmatched. For the diagnoses, clinical symptoms, serum thyroxine and TRAb, thyroid ultrasound and orbital computed tomography were used. The study collected blood at first hyperthyroidism diagnosis, before any ophthalmopathy symptoms arose. These data belong to a study of T cells in Graves' hyperthyroidism and ophthalmopathy. Study-wide points: For ophthalmopathy, model prediction preceded onset by a median about six months. Patients with ophthalmopathy were separated from those with stable hyperthyroidism by a 13 V-J model.

V is TRBV4-1 and J is TRBJ2-2, with 11 positions matching TRBD2. The sample consisted of blood. This TCR was sampled from a woman between 45 and 65 years old with Graves' hyperthyroidism that later progressed to Graves' ophthalmopathy. CDR3 sequence reads: CASSQEASGGLGELFF. CDR3 in DNA: TGCGCCAGCAGCCAGGAGGCTAGCGGGGGGCTCGGGGAGCTGTTTTTT.